The 30 T cell receptor beta chains presented below share a single source sample, sequenced in a study of T cells in tuberculosis. Here immunoSEQ multiplex PCR was the method, and the copy in TCRdb shows in-frame clones only, minus some. The sample gives more than 30,000 clones, 95% to 97% of which show up once; less than 7.5% is in the top ten. The sequenced sample was PBMCs. Every receptor here comes from a donor aged 10-35 years with latent tuberculosis or without tuberculosis infection.

This rearrangement joins TRBV25-1 to TRBJ2-7; TRBD1 aligns across 8 bases. V shed 11 bases and J 3 bases; nucleotides not matched to a gene: 9. CDR1 MGHDK and CDR2 SYGVNS come from the germline V gene. The CDR3 spans 13 residues. The CDR3 reads CAASGQVDYEQYF. The CDR3 DNA reads as TGTGCCGCCTCGGGACAGGTCGACTACGAGCAGTACTTC.

This chain uses TRBV9 with TRBJ1-2; 7 nucleotides line up with TRBD1. The CDR3 loop spans 14 amino acids. Germline V gene sequence: CDR1 SGDLS, CDR2 YYNGEE. The junction had 7 bases not matched to a gene; V was cut back by 4 bases and J by 4 bases. The CDR3 region has the DNA TGTGCCAGCAGCCCTTCAGGGGGGACCTATGGCTACACCTTC. It codes for CASSPSGGTYGYTF.

The V gene is TRBV4-1, the J gene TRBJ1-2, with 10 bases fitting TRBD1. The V gene end was trimmed by 3 bases and the J gene end by 1 base; junction bases not matched to a gene: 5. The CDR3 is 16 amino acids. Germline loops: CDR1 MGHRA, CDR2 YSYEKL. CDR3 region: CASSQGRDRGNYGYTF. As DNA, the CDR3 is TGCGCCAGCAGCCAGGGTAGGGACAGGGGTAACTATGGCTACACCTTC.

CDR3 amino acids: CAWSVLGTDTQYF. The DNA for the CDR3 is TGTGCCTGGAGTGTACTAGGAACAGATACGCAGTATTTT. V and J are TRBV30 and TRBJ2-3; D is possibly TRBD2 (5 bases). The CDR3 length is 13 residues. The V and J ends lost 0 bases and 3 bases respectively, with 7 bases between them. Germline lookup yields CDR1 GTSNPN and CDR2 SVGIG (reference sequence).

The genes are TRBV7-6 and TRBJ2-7; tentative D call: TRBD2 (6 bases). Germline-derived CDR1 and CDR2 are SGHVS and FNYEAQ. V gave up 5 bases and J gave up 3 bases, with 17 bases separating them. There are 15 residues in the CDR3. CDR3 amino acids: CASSAGPSGNYEQYF. The CDR3 DNA reads as TGTGCCAGCAGCGCGGGACCCTCGGGGAACTACGAGCAGTACTTC.

The gene calls are TRBV29-1 and TRBJ1-1, with TRBD1 matching 11 bases. With 4 bases clipped from V and 0 bases from J, the junction kept 7 bases outside the gene matches. CDR1 is SQVTM, CDR2 ANQGSEA, per germline. The CDR3 covers 16 residues. In DNA form, the CDR3 reads TGCAGCGTTGCCGGGACAGGGGGGGGCATGAACACTGAAGCTTTCTTT. Protein: CSVAGTGGGMNTEAFF.

The chain is built from TRBV6-5 and TRBJ2-1, with D perhaps matching TRBD2 (5 bases). V was shortened by 6 bases and J by 0 bases, with 6 bases between the two germline ends. The germline CDR1 and CDR2 sequences are MNHEY and SVGAGI. This CDR3 contains 13 residues. For the CDR3, the DNA is TGTGCCAGCAGGAGGGACTCCTACAATGAGCAGTTCTTC. This sequence encodes CASRRDSYNEQFF.

The rearrangement joins TRBV5-1 to TRBJ2-7, with D possibly being TRBD2 (6 bases). The V end was cut by 4 bases, the J end by 3 bases, with 14 bases between. CDR3 length equals 14 residues. Germline V gene data show CDR1 as SGHRS and CDR2 as YFSETQ. CDR3 bases: TGCGCCAGCAGCGGCGGGACGTCTGTCTACGAGCAGTACTTC. Translation gives CASSGGTSVYEQYF.

Comments on this clone: The identical CDR3 is also encoded by other nucleotide sequences in the sample. The J gene is TRBJ2-3, the V gene TRBV9; 7 bases map to TRBD2. Germline V gene sequence: CDR1 SGDLS, CDR2 YYNGEE. With 2 bases clipped from V and 2 bases from J, the junction kept 5 bases outside the gene matches. The CDR3 loop spans 15 amino acids. The CDR3 sequence is CASSVSRGDTDTQYF. The CDR3 DNA is TGTGCCAGCAGCGTGTCCCGGGGGGACACAGATACGCAGTATTTT.

This clone appeared a single time. CDR3 sequence (DNA): TGTGCCAGCCAAGCACCACTAGCGGCGGTGGATGAGCAGTTCTTC. Translation: CASQAPLAAVDEQFF. The genes are TRBV2 and TRBJ2-1; 8 nucleotides line up with TRBD2. CDR3 length: 15 amino acids. The V segment lost 8 bases and the J segment 8 bases; nucleotides outside the gene matches: 14. Germline values: CDR1 SNHLY, CDR2 FYNNEI.

The gene calls are TRBV27 and TRBJ1-1; D is uncertain. The CDR3 is 9 residues long. The V gene lost 4 bases and the J gene lost 8 bases, with 2 bases spanning the gap. Germline assignment: CDR1 MNHEY and CDR2 SMNVEV (reference sequence). The CDR3: CASSSEAFF. The CDR3 DNA reads as TGTGCCAGCAGTTCAGAAGCTTTCTTT.

This chain joins TRBV6-1 and TRBJ1-2, with 8 bases identical to TRBD1. Losses at the gene ends were 4 bases for V and 2 bases for J; bases not matched to a gene: 6. This CDR3 contains 15 residues. Germline CDR1 is MNHNS and CDR2 is SASEGT. This CDR3 reads CASSGDRGRNYGYTF. CDR3 coding DNA: TGTGCCAGCAGTGGCGACAGGGGAAGGAACTATGGCTACACCTTC.

CDR3 in amino acids: CASTKGVFHF. The CDR3 region has the DNA TGTGCCAGCACAAAGGGGGTATTTCACTTC. V and J are TRBV21-1 and TRBJ2-7; the table assigns TRBD1, which was not confirmed against the DNA. TRBV21-1 is deemed a pseudogene. The CDR3 has 10 residues.

This chain's CDR3 is CSATDRYGYTF. In DNA form, the CDR3 reads TGCAGTGCTACTGACAGATATGGCTACACCTTC. This sequence joins TRBV20-1 and TRBJ1-2; D may be TRBD1 (5 bases). Deletions cut 4 bases from V and 5 bases from J, with 8 bases between. The CDR3 contains 11 residues. CDR1 is DFQATT and CDR2 is SNEGSKA in the germline V gene (reference sequence).

V usage is TRBV4-1 and J usage is TRBJ1-5; 8 nucleotides match TRBD1. Germline V gene sequence: CDR1 MGHRA, CDR2 YSYEKL. This CDR3 is 15 amino acids long. V trimming: 2 bases; J trimming: 7 bases; junction bases outside the gene matches: 7. This CDR3 is CASSQQTGGGQPQHF. CDR3 DNA: TGCGCCAGCAGCCAACAAACAGGGGGAGGGCAGCCCCAGCATTTT.

The chain carries TRBV5-1 and TRBJ1-2; D uncertain. The length of the CDR3 is 15 residues. Per the germline V gene, CDR1 is SGHRS and CDR2 is YFSETQ. Trimming removed 7 bases from V and 2 bases from J, with 18 bases in between. Written as DNA, the CDR3 is TGCGCCAGCGGCAACCCGCTCCCGGGGAACTATGGCTACACCTTC. Translating gives CASGNPLPGNYGYTF.

The rearrangement uses TRBV6-1 and TRBJ1-2; D gene ambiguous. The CDR3 contains 12 residues. Germline V lookup: CDR1 MNHNS, CDR2 SASEGT. V was trimmed by 6 bases and J by 4 bases, leaving 9 bases between them. The CDR3 is CASSPRVYGYTF. The CDR3 DNA reads as TGTGCCAGCAGCCCGCGCGTCTATGGCTACACCTTC.

This chain joins TRBV4-1 and TRBJ2-5, with 7 positions matching TRBD1. Germline V CDR1 and CDR2: MGHRA, YSYEKL. This CDR3 has 14 amino acids. The trim removed 2 bases at V and 4 bases at J, leaving 4 bases unmatched. CDR3 coding DNA: TGCGCCAGCAGCCAAAGACAGGGTGGAGAGACCCAGTACTTC. Residues: CASSQRQGGETQYF.

The chain employs TRBV2 and TRBJ2-1; TRBD2 is a possible D gene (5 bases). The V end was cut by 6 bases, the J end by 9 bases, with 15 bases between. The germline V gene has CDR1 SNHLY and CDR2 FYNNEI. The CDR3 covers 13 residues. The CDR3 nucleotides read TGTGCCAGCAGGGACGGGGTGCTGGGTGAGCAGTTCTTC. Its translation is CASRDGVLGEQFF.

The chain uses TRBV9 and TRBJ1-4; 8 bases are shared with TRBD1. CDR1 is SGDLS, CDR2 YYNGEE, per germline. Trimming cost V 3 bases and J 7 bases; bases outside gene matches: 11. The CDR3 sequence is 16 residues long. The CDR3 sequence is CASSEQPGQVPEKLFF. DNA of the CDR3: TGTGCCAGCAGCGAACAGCCGGGACAGGTCCCTGAAAAACTGTTTTTT.

The genes are TRBV5-6 and TRBJ2-3; 7 nucleotides agree with TRBD1. V was clipped by 3 bases and J by 0 bases; unmatched bases: 16. The V gene's germline CDR1 is SGHDT and CDR2 YYEEEE. There are 19 residues in the CDR3. CDR3 region: CASSWGMGQLPLSTDTQYF. CDR3 bases: TGTGCCAGCAGCTGGGGGATGGGACAGTTGCCACTTAGCACAGATACGCAGTATTTT.

V gene TRBV4-1 combines with J gene TRBJ2-1; 8 nucleotides match TRBD2. The CDR3 contains 14 residues. The germline gives CDR1 MGHRA, CDR2 YSYEKL. Germline trimming cut 1 base from V and 8 bases from J; bases unmatched to any gene: 4. CDR3 DNA sequence: TGCGCCAGCAGCCAAGCGGGAGGGCCCTATGAGCAGTTCTTC. Its protein product is CASSQAGGPYEQFF.

The chain joins TRBV5-1 to TRBJ2-2, with 7 bases fitting TRBD1. CDR1 SGHRS and CDR2 YFSETQ come from the germline V gene. J gave up 2 bases and V 4 bases, and 5 bases lay outside the gene matches. The length of the CDR3 is 15 residues. As DNA, the CDR3 is TGCGCCAGCAGCCCGCAGGGGGTTAACACCGGGGAGCTGTTTTTT. Protein sequence: CASSPQGVNTGELFF.

This clone was seen only once. The chain joins TRBV15 to TRBJ1-1; 9 bases line up with TRBD1. There are 14 residues in the CDR3. CDR1 LNHNV and CDR2 YYDKDF come from the germline V gene (reference sequence). V gave up 5 bases and J gave up 4 bases; unmatched junction bases: 5. CDR3 protein: CATSGLTGGTEAFF. The CDR3 DNA reads as TGTGCCACCAGCGGACTGACAGGGGGCACTGAAGCTTTCTTT.

The chain employs TRBV5-1 and TRBJ2-2, with TRBD2 as a possible D gene (6 bases). The CDR3 extends over 15 amino acids. From germline, CDR1 is SGHRS and CDR2 YFSETQ. The V end lost 3 bases, the J end lost 5 bases, and 14 bases lay between the germline ends. DNA for the CDR3: TGCGCCAGCAGCTACGACGGGGGACGGACCGGGGAGCTGTTTTTT. Its translation is CASSYDGGRTGELFF.

V gene TRBV7-2 combines with J gene TRBJ1-2; 9 positions match TRBD1. With 6 bases clipped from V and 8 bases from J, the junction kept 4 bases outside the gene matches. CDR3 size: 12 residues. The germline V gene has CDR1 SGHTA and CDR2 FQGNSA. The CDR3 coding sequence is TGTGCCAGCAGTCCGACAGGGGGGGGCTACACCTTC. Translation: CASSPTGGGYTF.

This clone was seen just once. At one boundary the junction diverges from the germline segment, which might be a read error. The gene calls are TRBV5-4 and TRBJ1-1, with D unresolved. The V gene's germline CDR1 is SGHNT and CDR2 YYREEE (reference sequence). The CDR3 covers 15 residues. The CDR3 region is CASSLASSPLIEAFF. The CDR3 nucleotides are TGTGCCAGTAGCTTGGCCTCGAGCCCTCTCATTGAAGCTTTCTTT.

As DNA, the CDR3 is TGTGCCAGCAGTCAACAGGGGACTGAGCAGTTCTTC. This sequence encodes CASSQQGTEQFF. The V call is TRBV6-6, the J call TRBJ2-1, with TRBD1 matching over 7 bases. The germline CDR1 and CDR2 sequences are MNHNY and SVGAGI (reference sequence). The CDR3 sequence is 12 residues long. The J segment lost 9 bases and the V segment lost 5 bases, leaving 4 bases of the junction unmatched.

The CDR3 DNA sequence: TGTGCCAGTAGTATATCAGGGGGGAACACTGAAGCTTTCTTT. Translated: CASSISGGNTEAFF. The genes are TRBV19 and TRBJ1-1; TRBD1 matches at 7 bases. The V gene end was trimmed by 2 bases and the J gene end by 1 base; junction bases not matched to a gene: 1. Germline V gives CDR1 LNHDA, CDR2 SQIVND (reference sequence). There are 14 residues in the CDR3.

The chain is built from TRBV6-1 and TRBJ2-2, with 7 bases lining up with TRBD1. V was pared by 6 bases and J by 2 bases, with 3 bases of the junction left unmatched. The CDR3 loop spans 14 amino acids. The germline V gene has CDR1 MNHNS and CDR2 SASEGT. CDR3: CASSRTGNTGELFF. The DNA for the CDR3 is TGTGCCAGCAGCAGGACAGGAAACACCGGGGAGCTGTTTTTT.